This T cell receptor beta chain was captured by sequencing in a study of tumor and adjacent non-tumor tissue in lung cancer. In the study overall: Aged roughly 30 to 85 years, patients included approximately 11 men and five or six women with stage I to III disease. Each sample yielded roughly 4 million productive TCRbeta reads on average.

In germline, CDR1 is SNHLY, CDR2 FYNNEI. J was trimmed by 4 bases and V by 3 bases; bases with no gene match: 16. This CDR3 is 20 amino acids long. The template was RNA from unsorted bulk tissue. This clonotype has more than one count but fewer than ten. A modified ARM-PCR protocol with three rounds of nested PCR amplified TCRbeta. TCRdb reprocessed the multiplex PCR reads via MiXCR and lists one record per CDR3 protein. The sample shows more than 90,000 distinct CDR3 sequences, 65% to 75% of them seen only once. The rearrangement uses TRBV2 and TRBJ1-5; 12 bases line up with TRBD1. The receptor was derived from a man in his sixties with non-small cell lung cancer. The source material was lung tumor tissue. The DNA of the CDR3 is TGTGCCAGCAGTGATCCCCACGGGACAGGGGGCAGGTTAGGGAATCAGCCCCAGCATTTT. This translates into CASSDPHGTGGRLGNQPQHF. Supplemented by reference TRBV2 and TRBJ1-5, the full variable domain reads EPEVTQTPSHQVTQMGQEVILRCVPISNHLYFYWYRQILGQKVEFLVSFYNNEISEKSEIFDDQFSVERPDGSNFTLKIRSTKLEDSAMYFCASSDPHGTGGRLGNQPQHFGDGTRLSIL.